A single sample is the source of the 32 T cell receptor beta chains below, sequenced in a study of metastatic and nonmetastatic thyroid tumors (dated by TCRdb to 2018 to 2020). No treatment had been received by any patient before thyroid surgery. Preparation of the library involved PCR. Sequencing was carried out with an Illumina HiSeq 4000. TCRdb reran the public reads through fastp at Q25 and MiXCR, keeping productive beta chains. Here the sample has about 59,000 clones; roughly 16% occur a single time. The top ten hold almost 9.5% of the sample. Source material: blood. Every receptor here comes from a male donor with papillary thyroid cancer or a benign thyroid nodule (not recorded which). Some clones in this sample may be carry-over from other donors' samples.

This clone appeared many times. This chain connects TRBV5-4 to TRBJ2-7, with D possibly called TRBD1 or TRBD2 (6 bases each). The germline V gene has CDR1 SGHNT and CDR2 YYREEE (reference sequence). V was pared by 4 bases and J by 0 bases, with 17 bases between. The length of the CDR3 is 16 residues. Here the CDR3 reads CASSGATGRSSYEQYF. DNA for the CDR3: TGTGCCAGCAGCGGAGCCACAGGGAGGAGCTCCTACGAGCAGTACTTC.

This clone was counted ten times or more. The chain carries TRBV29-1 and TRBJ1-5, with D possibly matching TRBD1 (5 bases). This CDR3 has 14 amino acids. Trimming left V 4 bases short and J 3 bases short, with 13 bases between. Germline V lookup: CDR1 SQVTM, CDR2 ANQGSEA. The DNA of the CDR3 is TGCAGCGTTGCGATCGCAGGGAACAATCAGCCCCAGCATTTT. This translates into CSVAIAGNNQPQHF. Full variable domain (outside the CDR3, taken from reference TRBV29-1 and TRBJ1-5): SAVISQKPSRDICQRGTSLTIQCQVDSQVTMMFWYRQQPGQSLTLIATANQGSEATYESGFVIDKFPISRPNLTFSTLTVSNMSPEDSSIYLCSVAIAGNNQPQHFGDGTRLSIL.

This clone was seen at least ten times. This sequence joins TRBV6-1 and TRBJ1-2; no definite D call. Trimming took 7 bases from V and 0 from J, leaving 6 bases between them. Germline CDR1 MNHNS, CDR2 SASEGT. CDR3 length: 12 residues. Here the CDR3 DNA reads TGTGCCAGCACACCTTCTAACTATGGCTACACCTTC. The encoded protein is CASTPSNYGYTF.

The sample holds a few counts of this clone. One end of the junction fails to match germline, which may point to a read error. The chain uses TRBV15 and TRBJ2-7, with D possibly TRBD1 on 6 matching bases. This CDR3 region has 14 residues. Germline CDR1 reads LNHNV; CDR2 reads YYDKDF (reference sequence). In DNA, the CDR3 is TGTGCCACCATCAGAGATGCCAGGGGAAGCGAGCAGTACTTC. As protein: CATIRDARGSEQYF.

Worth noting for this clone: Mismatch with germline at one junction end may stem from a read error. This chain connects TRBV12-3 or TRBV12-4 to TRBJ2-7, with 12 nucleotides matching TRBD2. CDR3 length: 16 amino acids. CDR3 loop: CASGVVTSGGTYGQYF. The CDR3 DNA follows: TGTGCCAGCGGGGTGGTGACTAGCGGGGGCACCTACGGGCAGTACTTC.

This clone was seen only a few times. Compared with germline, one end of the junction differs, possibly owing to a read error. The chain uses TRBV6-6 and TRBJ2-2, with 9 nucleotides matching TRBD1. The CDR3 spans 18 residues. The germline gives CDR1 MNHNY, CDR2 SVGAGI (reference sequence). CDR3 in DNA: TGTGCCAGCATTTCCGGGACAGGGACCCTTAGCAACACCGGGGATCTGTTTTTT. It is translated as CASISGTGTLSNTGDLFF.

This clone was counted at least ten times. The J gene is TRBJ1-4, the V gene TRBV18; a possible D gene is TRBD1 (5 bases). The CDR3 sequence is 15 residues long. Germline V gene lookup returns CDR1 KGHSH and CDR2 LQKENI. The V end was cut by 4 bases, the J end by 8 bases, with 17 bases between. CDR3 loop: CASSLGDSRLEKLFF. The DNA for the CDR3 is TGTGCCAGCTCACTCGGTGACAGCCGGCTGGAAAAACTGTTTTTT.

Ten or more counts support this clone. CDR3 amino acids: CASTWDRAYEQYF. The CDR3 DNA follows: TGCGCCAGCACCTGGGACAGGGCCTACGAGCAGTACTTC. The chain couples TRBV5-1 to TRBJ2-7, with 9 nucleotides matching TRBD1. There are 13 residues in the CDR3. Germline V gene sequence: CDR1 SGHRS, CDR2 YFSETQ. The junction had 3 bases not matched to a gene; V was cut back by 6 bases and J by 2 bases.

Notes on this clone: Given a much more abundant clone one base away, this may be a read error. Other DNA sequences in this specimen translate into the identical CDR3. The rearrangement joins TRBV11-1 to TRBJ2-1, with D possibly matching TRBD2 (6 bases). The CDR3 has 18 amino acids. Trimming took 5 bases from V and 2 from J, leaving 22 bases between them. Germline loops: CDR1 SGHAT, CDR2 FQDESV (reference sequence). CDR3 DNA sequence: TGTGCCAGCAGCGGCGAGGGCTGGCTAGCGTATACCTACAATGAGCAGTTCTTC. Its protein product is CASSGEGWLAYTYNEQFF.

This clone was observed at least ten times. The V call is TRBV10-3, the J call TRBJ1-2; D gene uncertain. The CDR3 is made up of 13 amino acids. Trimming took off 3 bases at V and 2 bases at J, with 7 bases between the two ends. The germline CDR1 and CDR2 sequences are ENHRY and SYGVKD. CDR3 region: CAISEVGNYGYTF. CDR3 nucleotides: TGTGCCATCAGTGAAGTGGGCAACTATGGCTACACCTTC.

This clone was recorded many times. CDR3 coding DNA: TGTGCCAGCAGCGTAGGATCGGGCAGGGTCGATGAGCAGTTCTTC. It yields the protein CASSVGSGRVDEQFF. This sequence joins TRBV9 and TRBJ2-1; maybe TRBD1 (5 bases). The CDR3 covers 15 residues. Trimming shortened V by 0 bases and J by 8 bases, and 15 bases separated the two germline ends. Germline CDR1 is SGDLS and CDR2 is YYNGEE. Full variable domain (missing parts from reference TRBV9 and TRBJ2-1): DSGVTQTPKHLITATGQRVTLRCSPRSGDLSVYWYQQSLDQGLQFLIQYYNGEERAKGNILERFSAQQFPDLHSELNLSSLELGDSALYFCASSVGSGRVDEQFFGPGTRLTVL.

This clone was seen ten or more times. The DNA for the CDR3 is TGCGCCAGCAGTGAGTCGTGGGGAGATGGGAGGGCCTGCTACGAGCAGTACGTC. This translates into CASSESWGDGRACYEQYV. The rearrangement links TRBV10-1 to TRBJ2-7; 7 bases align to TRBD2. V gave up 0 bases and J gave up 3 bases; unmatched junction bases: 14. This CDR3 contains 18 residues. Germline V CDR1 and CDR2: WNHNN, SYGVQD (reference sequence).

This clone was seen at least ten times. The chain combines TRBV19 with TRBJ1-1; D gene uncertain. CDR1 and CDR2 (germline): LNHDA, SQIVND (reference sequence). There are 13 residues in the CDR3. Trimming took 2 bases from V and 8 from J, leaving 12 bases between them. For the CDR3, the DNA is TGTGCCAGTAGTATACAGGCCCGCCAGGAAGCTTTCTTT. This encodes CASSIQARQEAFF.

The rearrangement links TRBV6-1 to TRBJ2-2; D perhaps matches TRBD2 (5 bases). Germline CDR1 is MNHNS and CDR2 is SASEGT. CDR3 length: 12 amino acids. Trimming stripped 7 bases from V and 7 bases from J, with 10 bases between. The CDR3, as DNA: TGTGCCAGCACCTCCGCGGGCGGGGAGCTGTTTTTT. Translating it yields CASTSAGGELFF.

This clone has just a few counts. A much larger clone lies one base from this, so it may be a read error. CDR3 sequence: CASSRDISYEQYV. The CDR3 coding sequence is TGTGCCAGCAGCCGGGACATCTCCTACGAGCAGTACGTC. This chain joins TRBV5-6 and TRBJ2-7; tentative D call: TRBD1 (6 bases). Looked up from germline, CDR1 is SGHDT and CDR2 is YYEEEE. The CDR3 extends over 13 amino acids. V lost 4 bases and J 0 bases, leaving 8 bases between the germline ends.

This clone was counted only a few times. This sequence joins TRBV6-2 or TRBV6-3 and TRBJ2-7; D may be TRBD2 (6 bases). V lost 7 bases and J lost 3, with 10 bases in between. The CDR3 is 12 residues long. Germline loops: CDR1 MNHEY, CDR2 SVGEGT. The CDR3 sequence: CASTKDYYEQYF. The DNA for the CDR3 is TGTGCCAGCACCAAGGACTACTACGAGCAGTACTTC.

The V call is TRBV2, the J call TRBJ1-6, with a weak D call TRBD1 (6 bases). Germline V gene data show CDR1 as SNHLY and CDR2 as FYNNEI. V was shortened by 10 bases and J by 9 bases, with 19 bases between the two germline ends. The CDR3 is 14 amino acids. The CDR3 here is CANTNRVIGSPLHF. For the CDR3, the DNA is TGTGCCAACACCAACAGGGTAATAGGTTCACCCCTCCACTTT. The entire variable domain, with the rest obtained from reference TRBV2 and TRBJ1-6, is as follows: EPEVTQTPSHQVTQMGQEVILRCVPISNHLYFYWYRQILGQKVEFLVSFYNNEISEKSEIFDDQFSVERPDGSNFTLKIRSTKLEDSAMYFCANTNRVIGSPLHFGNGTRLTVT.

The rearrangement joins TRBV11-3 to TRBJ2-2; D not certain. This CDR3 has 14 residues. Germline-derived CDR1 and CDR2 are SGHNT and YENEEA. The V end was cut by 0 bases, the J end by 6 bases, with 8 bases between. This chain's CDR3 is CASSLDFGAGELFF. The CDR3 DNA is TGTGCCAGCAGCTTAGATTTTGGCGCCGGGGAGCTGTTTTTT.

This clone was seen only once. At one boundary the junction diverges from the germline segment, which might be a read error. The chain combines TRBV4-3 with TRBJ1-2; no reliable D call. This CDR3 has 15 amino acids. Germline-derived CDR1 and CDR2 are LGHNA and YSLEER. In DNA form, the CDR3 reads TGCGCCAGCAGCAAGGAGCGGATTACTTACTATTGCTACACCTTC. Protein: CASSKERITYYCYTF.

This clone was observed many times. The J gene is TRBJ2-1, the V gene TRBV24-1; 7 nucleotides agree with TRBD2. The ends lost 0 bases at V and 7 bases at J; junction bases unmatched: 8. The CDR3 runs 16 residues. Germline CDR1 and CDR2: KGHDR and SFDVKD. CDR3 DNA sequence: TGTGCCACCAGTGATTTGGGCGCGGGAGATTTAAATGAGCAGTTCTTC. It translates to CATSDLGAGDLNEQFF.

At least ten counts were recorded for this clone. In DNA form, the CDR3 reads TGTGCCAGCAGTGGCGGGAGGGGGAATGAGCAGTTCTTC. Translating gives CASSGGRGNEQFF. J is TRBJ2-1 and V is TRBV6-4, with 9 positions matching TRBD2. Germline V gene sequence: CDR1 MRHNA, CDR2 SNTAGT. This CDR3 region has 13 residues. V trimming: 4 bases; J trimming: 7 bases; junction bases outside the gene matches: 2.

There are many counts of this clone. The chain carries TRBV6-2 or TRBV6-3 and TRBJ1-2, with 7 positions matching TRBD1. The CDR3 totals 15 residues. V shed 2 bases and J 4 bases; nucleotides not matched to a gene: 7. CDR1 and CDR2 from the germline V gene are MNHEY and SVGEGT. CDR3: CASSYEPTGAYGYTF. CDR3 in DNA: TGTGCCAGCAGTTACGAGCCCACAGGGGCCTATGGCTACACCTTC.

This clone was picked up many times. The gene calls are TRBV28 and TRBJ2-2; the D gene is possibly TRBD2 (6 bases). This CDR3 spans 19 amino acids. With 8 bases removed from V and 2 bases from J, the gap between germline ends came to 27 bases. Germline CDR1 is MDHEN and CDR2 is SYDVKM. CDR3 in DNA: TGTGCCAGCCTTGAGTGGTGGGGGGACCAAAATAAAAACACCGGGGAGCTGTTTTTT. Protein sequence: CASLEWWGDQNKNTGELFF.

This clone was recorded at least ten times. The rearrangement joins TRBV11-1 to TRBJ1-1; D not resolved. The CDR3 length is 14 residues. The V and J ends lost 3 bases and 0 bases respectively, with 8 bases between them. Per the germline V gene, CDR1 is SGHAT and CDR2 is FQDESV (reference sequence). The CDR3 here is CASSFVGMNTEAFF. In DNA, the CDR3 is TGTGCCAGCAGCTTTGTGGGGATGAACACTGAAGCTTTCTTT.

At least ten counts were recorded for this clone. This chain uses TRBV9 with TRBJ2-2; TRBD2 might be the D (6 bases). V lost 4 bases, J lost 5 bases, and 12 bases lay in between. Germline lookup yields CDR1 SGDLS and CDR2 YYNGEE. This CDR3 is 14 amino acids long. The chain's CDR3 is CASSPATSTGELFF. The CDR3 DNA follows: TGTGCCAGCAGCCCTGCGACTAGTACCGGGGAGCTGTTTTTT.

The table lists this clone with many counts. Other DNA sequences of this sample code for an identical CDR3. V usage is TRBV16 and J usage is TRBJ2-7, with 10 bases that match TRBD1. This CDR3 is 17 amino acids long. In germline, CDR1 is KGHSY, CDR2 FQNENV. Losses at the gene ends were 3 bases for V and 2 bases for J; bases not matched to a gene: 10. CDR3 DNA: TGTGCCAGCAGCCAGGGGGATTCGGGACAGGGGACCTACGAGCAGTACGTC. Amino acid sequence: CASSQGDSGQGTYEQYV.

This clone was observed many times. The J gene is TRBJ1-5, the V gene TRBV25-1; weak D call: TRBD1 (5 bases). The CDR3 covers 18 residues. Germline V CDR1 and CDR2: MGHDK, SYGVNS. Deletions cut 3 bases from V and 2 bases from J, with 20 bases between. In DNA, the CDR3 is TGTGCCAGCAGTGATGGCAGGGTACAATCTGGGGGCAATCAGCCCCAGCATTTT. It specifies CASSDGRVQSGGNQPQHF. The variable domain in full, with the rest retrieved from reference TRBV25-1 and TRBJ1-5, is EADIYQTPRYLVIGTGKKITLECSQTMGHDKMYWYQQDPGMELHLIHYSYGVNSTEKGDLSSESTVSRIRTEHFPLTLESARPSHTSQYLCASSDGRVQSGGNQPQHFGDGTRLSIL.

This clone was observed a handful of times. Other DNA sequences in this sample translate to the same CDR3. This chain connects TRBV6-1 to TRBJ1-5; D is undetermined. Germline loops: CDR1 MNHNS, CDR2 SASEGT. The CDR3 is 14 amino acids. This CDR3 reads CASQRAGANQPQHF. CDR3 nucleotide sequence: TGTGCAAGTCAAAGAGCGGGAGCCAATCAGCCCCAGCATTTT.

A remark on this clone: Possible read error: a much larger clone is one base away. The chain has TRBV10-3 and TRBJ2-6; D remains unclear. There are 15 residues in the CDR3. CDR1 is ENHRY, CDR2 SYGVKD, per germline. The CDR3 DNA reads as TGTGTCATCAGTGGACGACAAGCTGGGGCCAACGTCCTGACTTTC. It codes for CVISGRQAGANVLTF.

Details on this clone: A much larger clone lies one base from this, so it may be a read error. V usage is TRBV6-1 and J usage is TRBJ2-3; 8 nucleotides match TRBD2. CDR1 and CDR2 (germline): MNHNS, SASEGT. The ends lost 6 bases at V and 7 bases at J; junction bases unmatched: 12. The CDR3 totals 15 residues. CDR3 in DNA: TGTGCCAGCAGCCAAAGCGGGGGTGGAACATATACGCAGTATTTT. Its protein is CASSQSGGGTYTQYF.

This clone was counted a few times. The junction differs from germline at one of its ends, possibly a read error. The sample contains more than one DNA sequence encoding this CDR3. The J gene is TRBJ1-6, the V gene TRBV15; D perhaps matches TRBD1 (5 bases). The germline gives CDR1 LNHNV, CDR2 YYDKDF (reference sequence). CDR3 length: 15 residues. CDR3 residues: CATSPGPGAESPLHF. CDR3 bases: TGTGCCACCAGCCCGGGACCTGGAGCAGAATCACCACTCCACTTT.

The table lists this clone with many counts. V gene TRBV7-8 combines with J gene TRBJ1-6; D remains unclear. The CDR3 is 13 amino acids. Looked up from germline, CDR1 is SGHVS and CDR2 is FQNEAQ. V was shortened by 2 bases and J by 11 bases, with 10 bases between the two germline ends. In DNA form, the CDR3 reads TGTGCCAGCAGCTTAAATGGTGCGGCACCCCTCCACTTT. It specifies CASSLNGAAPLHF.